Listed here is a single T cell receptor (beta chain). These data originate in a study of blood T cell repertoires in COVID-19. About the research overall: Specimens from acute and convalescent COVID-19 originated in the United States, Italy and Spain.

As processed by the authors: Nucleated cell counts were estimated from reference gene primer amplification. Produced via immunoSEQ multiplex PCR; TCRdb's table is partial and in-frame only. The V and J calls and clone size come from that table; D and trimming were worked out from the DNA. The repertoire holds about 81,000 clones, with 75% to 90% as singletons. Germline values: CDR1 ENHRY, CDR2 SYGVKD. J was trimmed by 4 bases and V by 9 bases; bases with no gene match: 3. The CDR3 spans 13 residues. The sample consisted of PBMCs or T cells enriched from blood (not recorded which). The chain couples TRBV10-3 to TRBJ2-2; TRBD2 matches at 9 bases. The sequence was collected from a woman in her forties or fifties with acute COVID-19. CDR3 residues: CAIEREVTGELFF. The CDR3 DNA sequence: TGTGCCATTGAGCGGGAGGTCACCGGGGAGCTGTTTTTT.